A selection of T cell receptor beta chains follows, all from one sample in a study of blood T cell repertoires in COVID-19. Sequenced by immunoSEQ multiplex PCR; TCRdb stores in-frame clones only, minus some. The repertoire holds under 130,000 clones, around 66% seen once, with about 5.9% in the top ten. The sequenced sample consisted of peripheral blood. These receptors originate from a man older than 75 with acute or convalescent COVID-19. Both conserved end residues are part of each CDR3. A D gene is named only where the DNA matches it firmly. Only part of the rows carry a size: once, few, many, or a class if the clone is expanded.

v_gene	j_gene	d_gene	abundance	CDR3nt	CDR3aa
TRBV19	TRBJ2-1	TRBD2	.	TGTGCCAGTAGTATATCCCTAGCGGGATTTTCCTACAATGAGCAGTTCTTC	CASSISLAGFSYNEQFF
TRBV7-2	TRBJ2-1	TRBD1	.	TGTGCCAGCAGAAGACAGGGGGCGCACAATGAGCAGTTCTTC	CASRRQGAHNEQFF
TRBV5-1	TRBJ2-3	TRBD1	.	TGCGCCAGCAGCGTAGGGACAGACACAGATACGCAGTATTTT	CASSVGTDTDTQYF
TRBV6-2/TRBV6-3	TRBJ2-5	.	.	TGTGCCAGCAGTTACTACGAGGAGACCCAGTACTTC	CASSYYEETQYF
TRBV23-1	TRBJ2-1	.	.	TGCGCCAGCAGTCCAACCGGGAGACAGGGTCTTCCGGAGCAGTTCTTC	CASSPTGRQGLPEQFF
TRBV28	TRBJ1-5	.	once	TGTGCCAGCACCCCTGGAGGTACCCAGCCCCAGCATTTT	CASTPGGTQPQHF
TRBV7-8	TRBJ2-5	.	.	TGTGCCAGCAGCTTCCGGGAACATCGGCCGGGAGAGACCCAGTACTTC	CASSFREHRPGETQYF
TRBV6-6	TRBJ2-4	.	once	TGTGCCAGCATTCGAACAGGGACGGGTGACACCAAAAACATTCAGTACTTC	CASIRTGTGDTKNIQYF
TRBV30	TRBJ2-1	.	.	TGTGCCTGGGGGGCCCTGTACAATGAGCAGTTCTTC	CAWGALYNEQFF
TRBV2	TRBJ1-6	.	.	TGTGCCAGCAGTGAACGCAGGGGTGGATCACCCCTCCACTTT	CASSERRGGSPLHF
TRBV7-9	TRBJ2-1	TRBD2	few	TGTGCCAGCAGCGCTAGCGGGAGCGGGTTAAATGAGCAGTTCTTC	CASSASGSGLNEQFF
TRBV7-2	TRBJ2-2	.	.	TGTGCCAGCAGCTTCGGTTGGAACACCGGGGAGCTGTTTTTT	CASSFGWNTGELFF
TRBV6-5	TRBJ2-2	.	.	TGTGCCAGCAGTACAGTGATTCCCGGGGAGCTGTTTTTT	CASSTVIPGELFF
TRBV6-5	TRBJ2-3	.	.	TGTGCCAGCACCGCGCGGGGCGGACCAGATACGCAGTATTTT	CASTARGGPDTQYF
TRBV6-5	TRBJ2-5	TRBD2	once	TGTGCCAGCAGTTACAGAGCGGGAGGTCACCAAGAGACCCAGTACTTC	CASSYRAGGHQETQYF
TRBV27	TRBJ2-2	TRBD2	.	TGTGCCAGCACCCCGGGACTAGCGGGACAAAACACCGGGGAGCTGTTTTTT	CASTPGLAGQNTGELFF
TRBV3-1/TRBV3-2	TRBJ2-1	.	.	TGTGCCAGCAGCCAAGCGGGACTCCCAACCAATGAGCAGTTCTTC	CASSQAGLPTNEQFF
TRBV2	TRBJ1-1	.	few	TGTGCCAGCAGCTCTACAGGGACAACTGAAGCTTTCTTT	CASSSTGTTEAFF
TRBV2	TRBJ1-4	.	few	TGTGCCAGCAGTGAAGCGCGAGGGCTGGGAGAAAAACTGTTTTTT	CASSEARGLGEKLFF
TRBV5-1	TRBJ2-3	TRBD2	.	TGCGCCAGCAGCGGACTAGCGGGAGTGGGAACAGATACGCAGTATTTT	CASSGLAGVGTDTQYF
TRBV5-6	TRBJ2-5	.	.	TGTGCCAGCAGCTCGGGGTACCAAGAGACCCAGTACTTC	CASSSGYQETQYF
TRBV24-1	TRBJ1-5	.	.	TGTGCCACCAGTGACCACGGGGATCAGCCCCAGCATTTT	CATSDHGDQPQHF
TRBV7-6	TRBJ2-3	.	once	TGTGCCAGCAGCCCAGAGAACCAGCGGGCCACAGATACGCAGTATTTT	CASSPENQRATDTQYF
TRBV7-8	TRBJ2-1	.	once	TGTGCCAGCAGGCCCGGACTGGGGGGAAAGCAGTTCTTC	CASRPGLGGKQFF
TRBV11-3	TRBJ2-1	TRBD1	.	TGTGCCAGCAGCTTTGGGACAGGGTCTTACAATGAGCAGTTCTTC	CASSFGTGSYNEQFF
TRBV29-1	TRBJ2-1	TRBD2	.	TGCAGCGTGGCGACTAGCTCCTTAAATGAGCAGTTCTTC	CSVATSSLNEQFF
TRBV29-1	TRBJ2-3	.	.	TGCAGCGTTAGTTGGGGAGGCACAGATACGCAGTATTTT	CSVSWGGTDTQYF
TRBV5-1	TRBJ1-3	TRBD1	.	TGCGCCAGCAGCTTGGAGACAGGGAGGGGAAACACCATATATTTT	CASSLETGRGNTIYF
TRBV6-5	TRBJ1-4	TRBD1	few	TGTGCCAGCAGGACAGGGTACTATGAGGATGAAAAACTGTTTTTT	CASRTGYYEDEKLFF
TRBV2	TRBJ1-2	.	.	TGTGCCAGCAGTGACTTGTATGGCTACACCTTC	CASSDLYGYTF
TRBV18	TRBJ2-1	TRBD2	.	TGTGCCAGCTCTCGCCTAGCGGGAGGGTGGTCCAATGAGCAGTTCTTC	CASSRLAGGWSNEQFF
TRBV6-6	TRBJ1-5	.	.	TGTGCCAGCAGTTATTCCCAGGGAAGGAGGGGTCAGCCCCAGCATTTT	CASSYSQGRRGQPQHF
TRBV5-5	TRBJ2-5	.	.	TGTGCCAGCAGCTTTGAGGGGACACCGGAGACCCAGTACTTC	CASSFEGTPETQYF
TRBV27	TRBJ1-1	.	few	TGTGCCAGCAGCCGGATGACGGGGGGGTCCGAAGCTTTCTTT	CASSRMTGGSEAFF
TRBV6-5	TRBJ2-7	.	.	TGTGCCAGCAGGGGCTTGGACAGCTACGAGCAGTACTTC	CASRGLDSYEQYF
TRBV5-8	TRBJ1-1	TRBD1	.	TGTGCCAGCAGCTTGCGAGACAGGGTGAACACTGAAGCTTTCTTT	CASSLRDRVNTEAFF
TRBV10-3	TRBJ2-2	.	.	TGTGCCATCAGCTCGCGAGAGCTACTCACCGGGGAGCTGTTTTTT	CAISSRELLTGELFF
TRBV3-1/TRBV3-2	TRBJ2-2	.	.	TGTGCCAGCAGCCCAGGACTACTGCTTGGGGAGCTGTTTTTT	CASSPGLLLGELFF
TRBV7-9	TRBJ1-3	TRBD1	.	TGTGCCAGCAGCACCGACAGGGCCCGGTTGTCATCTGGAAACACCATATATTTT	CASSTDRARLSSGNTIYF
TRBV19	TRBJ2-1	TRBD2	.	TGTGCCAGTAGTATGGGGCGAGGTAGCGGGTCATACAATGAGCAGTTCTTC	CASSMGRGSGSYNEQFF
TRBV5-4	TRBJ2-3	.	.	TGTGCCAGCAGCCAGTCAATGACAGATACGCAGTATTTT	CASSQSMTDTQYF
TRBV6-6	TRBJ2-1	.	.	TGTGCCACCCTTGGGGGCGCCGGGACGCCGAACAATGAGCAGTTCTTC	CATLGGAGTPNNEQFF
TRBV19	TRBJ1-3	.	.	TGTGCCAGCGCGGACAGCTCCATCTCTGGAAACACCATATATTTT	CASADSSISGNTIYF
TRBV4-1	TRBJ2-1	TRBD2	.	TGCGCCAGCAGCCTCCTCCCTGGACTAGCGGGAGTCAATGAGCAGTTCTTC	CASSLLPGLAGVNEQFF
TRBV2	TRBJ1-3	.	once	TGTGCCACTGACCAACAGGGCCCTGGAAACACCATATATTTT	CATDQQGPGNTIYF